This T cell receptor (beta chain) was profiled in a study of T cell responses to AZD1222 COVID-19 vaccine. The study, taken as a whole, reports: Elevations in Spike-specific TCR breadth and depth followed administration of two AZD1222 doses. Seropositive AZD1222 recipients at baseline numbered only five or six. Among vaccine-associated CD4 TCRs, coverage spanned spike, with dominance at 160-218 and 743-854.

The protocol was immunoSEQ multiplex PCR, while the TCRdb copy is restricted to in-frame clones and leaves out a portion. The sample yields approximately 80,000 clones, 70% to 90% seen once. Germline loops: CDR1 GTSNPN, CDR2 SVGIG (reference sequence). V was clipped by 0 bases and J by 0 bases; unmatched bases: 13. CDR3 length: 20 amino acids. Comment on this clone: What it binds is unknown.

This TCR was recovered from an adult who received the AZD1222 COVID-19 vaccine. This sequence joins TRBV30 and TRBJ2-1; TRBD2 agrees at 11 bases. The sequencing here drew on peripheral blood, taken 28 days after the second AZD1222 dose. CDR3 loop: CAWSVYALAGGGSSYNEQFF. The CDR3 DNA sequence: TGTGCCTGGAGTGTATACGCGCTAGCGGGGGGCGGGAGCTCCTACAATGAGCAGTTCTTC.